This T cell receptor beta chain appears in the sequencing data of a study of CD8 T cells in ankylosing spondylitis. General study points: For ankylosing spondylitis blood, a TCR beta motif of about eight highly homologous variants appeared characteristic. CD8+ by phenotype, disease-linked clones were relatively rare in peripheral blood.

Quantitative barcoded 5'-RACE was used to prepare TCR beta libraries. TCRdb re-called the 5' RACE reads through MiXCR, storing one row per CDR3 protein. The sample contains 470,000 or so distinct CDR3 sequences, roughly a quarter of which appear only once. This clonotype was counted between two and nine times. Its target is not known. The TCR sequence derives from a male donor with ankylosing spondylitis. Sequencing was carried out using blood, either unsorted or a sorted T cell fraction (not recorded which).

CDR3: CSVEGERGNYGYTF. CDR3 sequence (DNA): TGCAGCGTTGAAGGGGAAAGGGGAAACTATGGCTACACCTTC. This chain connects TRBV29-1 to TRBJ1-2; D may be TRBD1 (5 bases). Germline-derived CDR1 and CDR2 are SQVTM and ANQGSEA. V was cut by 1 base and J by 2 bases, with 11 bases left in between. The CDR3 has 14 residues.